These 32 T cell receptor beta chains were all obtained from the same sample, sequenced in a study of blood T cell repertoires in COVID-19. The method was immunoSEQ multiplex PCR; TCRdb's version includes in-frame clones alone and lacks a portion of them. The sample has some 400,000 clones; over 85% are singletons. The sample consisted of PBMCs or T cells enriched from blood (not recorded which). These receptors all come from a woman under 40 who had recovered from COVID-19.

V usage is TRBV12-3 or TRBV12-4 and J usage is TRBJ1-1; tentative D call: TRBD1 (6 bases). V shed 6 bases and J shed 11 bases, with 13 bases lying between them. This CDR3 has 11 residues. The CDR3 loop is CASSSTGHAFF. The CDR3 coding sequence is TGTGCCAGCAGCTCTACAGGGCACGCTTTCTTT.

The rearrangement uses TRBV10-3 and TRBJ2-1, with 10 nucleotides matching TRBD1. The V gene's germline CDR1 is ENHRY and CDR2 SYGVKD. The CDR3 loop spans 14 amino acids. V lost 4 bases and J lost 9; bases outside the gene matches: 6. The DNA for the CDR3 is TGTGCCATCAGTGGGACAGGGGGTAACTCTGAGCAGTTCTTC. This codes for CAISGTGGNSEQFF.

The V gene is TRBV5-1, the J gene TRBJ2-1; weak D call: TRBD1 (6 bases). CDR1 SGHRS and CDR2 YFSETQ come from the germline V gene. V was cut by 4 bases and J by 2 bases, with 13 bases left in between. CDR3 length equals 15 residues. The CDR3 loop reads CASSTGRTAYNEQFF. CDR3 coding DNA: TGCGCCAGCAGCACCGGCAGGACAGCCTACAATGAGCAGTTCTTC.

This chain uses TRBV7-9 with TRBJ1-2; 7 positions agree with TRBD1. The CDR3 has 14 amino acids. CDR1 is SEHNR and CDR2 is FQNEAQ in the germline V gene (reference sequence). The junction had 9 bases not matched to a gene; V was cut back by 4 bases and J by 7 bases. CDR3 nucleotide sequence: TGTGCCAGCAGCTCAGGGACAGATCCTAGTGGCTACACCTTC. Its translation is CASSSGTDPSGYTF.

This sequence joins TRBV27 and TRBJ2-5; TRBD2 is a possible D gene (6 bases). The CDR3 consists of 14 residues. The germline gives CDR1 MNHEY, CDR2 SMNVEV (reference sequence). V lost 6 bases to trimming and J lost 5 bases, with 16 bases between them. Here the CDR3 DNA reads TGTGCCAGCAGACCTTCAGGGAGGCGGGAGACCCAGTACTTC. It specifies CASRPSGRRETQYF.

About this clone: One end of the junction is discordant with germline, which a read error may explain. The rearrangement joins TRBV7-7 to TRBJ1-1, with TRBD1 matching over 7 bases. The CDR3 totals 13 residues. In germline, CDR1 is SSHAT, CDR2 FNYEAQ (reference sequence). The CDR3 region has the DNA TGTGCTAGCAGCTTAGCGGAGGGACAGGAAGCTTTCTTT. It specifies CASSLAEGQEAFF.

There are a few counts of this clone. A read error may account for a junction end that differs from germline. The chain recombines TRBV5-8 with TRBJ2-2; D gene ambiguous. Looked up from germline, CDR1 is SGHTS and CDR2 is YDEGEE. This CDR3 comprises 16 residues. Written as DNA, the CDR3 is TGTGCCAGCAGCTACTCCGCCAGGAACCCCACCCGGGAGCTGTTTTTT. As protein: CASSYSARNPTRELFF.

The genes are TRBV2 and TRBJ2-5, with a tentative D call TRBD2 (6 bases). From germline, CDR1 is SNHLY and CDR2 FYNNEI. The CDR3 totals 14 residues. V was clipped by 8 bases and J by 6 bases, with 19 bases between them. The CDR3 sequence: CASGSGGERKTQYF. CDR3 nucleotide sequence: TGTGCCAGCGGGTCCGGAGGGGAACGGAAGACCCAGTACTTC.

This rearrangement joins TRBV7-9 to TRBJ1-1, with D hard to call. Trimming took off 7 bases at V and 6 bases at J, with 18 bases between the two ends. CDR1 is SEHNR and CDR2 is FQNEAQ in the germline V gene (reference sequence). The CDR3 is 14 residues long. As DNA, the CDR3 is TGTGCCAGCACCCTGGGGTCCGGGAGCGCTGAAGCTTTCTTT. As protein: CASTLGSGSAEAFF.

V usage is TRBV6-5 and J usage is TRBJ1-1; D unclear. Trimming took 2 bases from V and 1 from J, leaving 5 bases between them. The CDR3 spans 13 residues. Germline values: CDR1 MNHEY, CDR2 SVGAGI. The CDR3 region is CASSYLSNTEAFF. DNA of the CDR3: TGTGCCAGCAGTTACCTGTCGAACACTGAAGCTTTCTTT.

The V and J genes are TRBV7-9 and TRBJ2-4, with 8 bases lining up with TRBD1. The J segment lost 15 bases and the V segment lost 4 bases, leaving 8 bases of the junction unmatched. Per the germline V gene, CDR1 is SEHNR and CDR2 is FQNEAQ (reference sequence). CDR3 size: 12 residues. CDR3 nucleotide sequence: TGTGCCAGCAGCTCGGGGACAGGTTTGCGGTACTTC. As protein: CASSSGTGLRYF.

CDR3 sequence: CASSEANYGYTF. CDR3 DNA: TGCGCCAGCAGCGAAGCGAACTATGGCTACACCTTC. The chain carries TRBV5-1 and TRBJ1-2; D is ambiguous. The CDR3 totals 12 residues. Trimming cost V 4 bases and J 2 bases, with 6 bases left between them. Germline assignment: CDR1 SGHRS and CDR2 YFSETQ.

The chain is built from TRBV23-1 and TRBJ1-1; D possibly corresponds to TRBD1 (5 bases). TRBV23-1 is given ORF status, its function remaining uncertain. This CDR3 spans 17 amino acids. V gave up 0 bases and J gave up 4 bases, with 18 bases separating them. CDR3 in amino acids: CASSQSVGDPGGTEAFF. CDR3 in DNA: TGCGCCAGCAGTCAATCGGTAGGAGACCCCGGGGGCACTGAAGCTTTCTTT.

The genes are TRBV11-2 and TRBJ2-7; 7 nucleotides agree with TRBD2. This CDR3 is 18 amino acids long. Losses at the gene ends were 5 bases for V and 2 bases for J; bases not matched to a gene: 18. Germline V gene sequence: CDR1 SGHAT, CDR2 FQNNGV. CDR3 sequence reads: CASSTRQIVAGSPYEQYF. CDR3 DNA sequence: TGTGCCAGCAGCACCCGTCAGATAGTAGCGGGTTCCCCCTACGAGCAGTACTTC.

The chain combines TRBV10-1 with TRBJ2-7; 7 bases fit TRBD1. The germline V gene encodes CDR1 WNHNN and CDR2 SYGVQD (reference sequence). This CDR3 is 15 amino acids long. Trimming cost V 1 base and J 6 bases; bases outside gene matches: 9. CDR3 sequence (DNA): TGCGCCAGCAGTGAGTTCTGTGACAGGGTCTCCGAGCAGTACTTC. It yields the protein CASSEFCDRVSEQYF.

This clone was counted a single time. The rearrangement joins TRBV28 to TRBJ2-2; D may be TRBD2 (5 bases). V lost 2 bases to trimming and J lost 5 bases, with 12 bases between them. The germline CDR1 and CDR2 sequences are MDHEN and SYDVKM. This CDR3 comprises 15 residues. This CDR3 is CASSLEGFKTGELFF. In DNA, the CDR3 is TGTGCCAGCAGTTTAGAGGGTTTCAAAACCGGGGAGCTGTTTTTT.

The chain combines TRBV6-5 with TRBJ2-7; D gene ambiguous. Germline lookup yields CDR1 MNHEY and CDR2 SVGAGI. Deletions cut 7 bases from V and 4 bases from J, with 8 bases between. This CDR3 contains 11 residues. The CDR3 sequence is CASTRGYEQYF. The DNA for the CDR3 is TGTGCCAGCACGAGAGGTTACGAGCAGTACTTC.

The rearrangement links TRBV18 to TRBJ2-4; TRBD1 matches 8 bases. Germline V gene lookup returns CDR1 KGHSH and CDR2 LQKENI. V was clipped by 4 bases and J by 3 bases; unmatched bases: 5. The CDR3 extends over 15 amino acids. The CDR3 bases are TGTGCCAGCTCACTAGCCACAGGGGGCAAAAACATTCAGTACTTC. This encodes CASSLATGGKNIQYF. The variable domain in full, completed from reference TRBV18 and TRBJ2-4, reads NAGVMQNPRHLVRRRGQEARLRCSPMKGHSHVYWYRQLPEEGLKFMVYLQKENIIDESGMPKERFSAEFPKEGPSILRIQQVVRGDSAAYFCASSLATGGKNIQYFGAGTRLSVL.

The chain carries TRBV2 and TRBJ1-1; 8 bases agree with TRBD1. With V trimmed by 3 bases and J by 7 bases, 7 bases remained unmatched. The CDR3 sequence is 14 residues long. CDR1 is SNHLY, CDR2 FYNNEI, per germline. CDR3 bases: TGTGCCAGCAGTGAGCAGGGGGCAACGGATGAAGCTTTCTTT. Encoded protein: CASSEQGATDEAFF. Combining the CDR3 with reference TRBV2 and TRBJ1-1 gives the whole variable domain EPEVTQTPSHQVTQMGQEVILRCVPISNHLYFYWYRQILGQKVEFLVSFYNNEISEKSEIFDDQFSVERPDGSNFTLKIRSTKLEDSAMYFCASSEQGATDEAFFGQGTRLTVV.

The rearrangement joins TRBV5-4 to TRBJ2-7; the match to TRBD1 covers 7 bases. The CDR3 is 15 residues long. With 4 bases clipped from V and 3 bases from J, the junction kept 10 bases outside the gene matches. Germline V CDR1 and CDR2: SGHNT, YYREEE (reference sequence). In DNA form, the CDR3 reads TGTGCCAGCAGCCGACCGGGAAGGGGGCTCTACGAGCAGTACTTC. As protein: CASSRPGRGLYEQYF.

This clone appeared a single time. The chain recombines TRBV6-6 with TRBJ2-7, with 8 nucleotides matching TRBD2. Germline CDR1 and CDR2: MNHNY and SVGAGI (reference sequence). This CDR3 is 14 amino acids long. V lost 8 bases and J lost 2; bases outside the gene matches: 8. This CDR3 is CASGKRETAYEQYF. The CDR3, as DNA: TGTGCCAGCGGAAAGCGGGAGACGGCCTACGAGCAGTACTTC.

The chain employs TRBV4-1 and TRBJ2-5, with 9 nucleotides matching TRBD1. After removal of 1 base from V and 5 bases from J, the junction contained 5 bases not matched to a gene. The CDR3 totals 15 residues. Germline values: CDR1 MGHRA, CDR2 YSYEKL. CDR3: CASSQGTGEWETQYF. In DNA, the CDR3 is TGCGCCAGCAGCCAAGGGACAGGGGAATGGGAGACCCAGTACTTC.

This clone was observed a handful of times. The DNA of the CDR3 is TGTGCCAGCACCCCCGAAACCGGGCTCGGGGTGGGCGAGCAGTACTTC. Its translation: CASTPETGLGVGEQYF. This chain joins TRBV27 and TRBJ2-7; D perhaps matches TRBD2 (5 bases). V dropped 7 bases and J dropped 6 bases, with 25 bases sitting between them. This CDR3 has 16 amino acids. CDR1 and CDR2 from the germline V gene are MNHEY and SMNVEV (reference sequence).

This clone has only a few counts. The J gene is TRBJ1-1, the V gene TRBV5-1; 9 bases are shared with TRBD1. The CDR3 extends over 16 amino acids. CDR1 is SGHRS, CDR2 YFSETQ, per germline. With V trimmed by 3 bases and J by 5 bases, 11 bases remained unmatched. CDR3 nucleotides: TGCGCCAGCAGCTCCCGACCGGGACAGGGTGGGACTGAAGCTTTCTTT. Protein product: CASSSRPGQGGTEAFF.

This rearrangement joins TRBV10-2 to TRBJ1-1; TRBD1 agrees at 8 bases. The germline gives CDR1 WSHSY, CDR2 SAAADI. The CDR3 loop spans 15 amino acids. V was pared by 9 bases and J by 5 bases, with 14 bases of the junction left unmatched. The CDR3 DNA sequence: TGCGCCAGTCAACAATCCTTGGACAGGGAGACTGAAGCTTTCTTT. Translation: CASQQSLDRETEAFF.

The chain recombines TRBV5-1 with TRBJ2-3, with 9 bases identical to TRBD2. The length of the CDR3 is 15 residues. The germline CDR1 and CDR2 sequences are SGHRS and YFSETQ. V shed 1 base, J shed 3 bases, and the junction held 3 bases outside the gene matches. CDR3 DNA sequence: TGCGCCAGCAGCTTGCGGACTAGCGAGACAGATACGCAGTATTTT. Protein: CASSLRTSETDTQYF. The full variable domain, in which reference TRBV5-1 and TRBJ2-3 provide the parts outside the CDR3, is KAGVTQTPRYLIKTRGQQVTLSCSPISGHRSVSWYQQTPGQGLQFLFEYFSETQRNKGNFPGRFSGRQFSNSRSEMNVSTLELGDSALYLCASSLRTSETDTQYFGPGTRLTVL.

J is TRBJ2-3 and V is TRBV5-1, with 8 bases fitting TRBD2. This CDR3 spans 18 amino acids. Germline CDR1 is SGHRS and CDR2 is YFSETQ. Losses at the gene ends were 4 bases for V and 0 bases for J; bases not matched to a gene: 13. The CDR3 loop is CASSPGGTYGPSTDTQYF. The CDR3, as DNA: TGCGCCAGCAGCCCGGGAGGGACCTACGGGCCTAGCACAGATACGCAGTATTTT.

This sequence joins TRBV19 and TRBJ1-1, with 9 bases aligning to TRBD1. The germline gives CDR1 LNHDA, CDR2 SQIVND (reference sequence). V shed 6 bases and J 4 bases; nucleotides not matched to a gene: 12. The CDR3 length is 16 residues. The CDR3 is CASSRKQGALVTEAFF. The CDR3 DNA sequence: TGTGCCAGTAGCCGAAAACAGGGGGCGCTAGTCACTGAAGCTTTCTTT. The full variable domain, completed using reference TRBV19 and TRBJ1-1, is DGGITQSPKYLFRKEGQNVTLSCEQNLNHDAMYWYRQDPGQGLRLIYYSQIVNDFQKGDIAEGYSVSREKKESFPLTVTSAQKNPTAFYLCASSRKQGALVTEAFFGQGTRLTVV.

The chain carries TRBV21-1 and TRBJ2-7; the table's TRBD1 call for D was not verified on the DNA. TRBV21-1 counts as a pseudogene. There are 15 residues in the CDR3. CDR3 region: CASSKGQENLYEQYF. The CDR3 DNA follows: TGTGCCAGCAGCAAAGGACAGGAAAATCTCTACGAGCAGTACTTC.

This sequence joins TRBV9 and TRBJ1-1, with 9 bases lining up with TRBD1. The CDR3 totals 16 residues. The germline gives CDR1 SGDLS, CDR2 YYNGEE. J lost 3 bases, V lost 0 bases, and 6 bases had no gene match. CDR3 DNA: TGTGCCAGCAGCGTAGACTACAGGGGGCGAGACACTGAAGCTTTCTTT. This translates into CASSVDYRGRDTEAFF.

J is TRBJ2-5 and V is TRBV4-1, with D possibly being TRBD2 (6 bases). CDR1 is MGHRA, CDR2 YSYEKL, per germline. This CDR3 is built from 14 residues. Between the trimmed V and J ends, which lost 1 base and 3 bases, there was a span of 9 bases. In nucleotides, the CDR3 is TGCGCCAGCAGCCAAGTTTGGGGGGAAGAGACCCAGTACTTC. Translated: CASSQVWGEETQYF.

This clone was detected once. V usage is TRBV19 and J usage is TRBJ1-4; D may be TRBD1 (6 bases). From germline, CDR1 is LNHDA and CDR2 SQIVND (reference sequence). Between the trimmed V and J ends, which lost 1 base and 0 bases, there was a span of 12 bases. The CDR3 contains 17 residues. The CDR3 coding sequence is TGTGCCAGTAGTATAGCAGGGGCCGGTGCAACTAATGAAAAACTGTTTTTT. It specifies CASSIAGAGATNEKLFF.